This TCR beta chain was recovered during a study of identical twins. TCRdb re-called the 5' RACE reads through MiXCR, storing one row per CDR3 protein. The sample contains about 810,000 distinct CDR3 sequences, more than 9% of which appear only once. The CDR3 sequence is 13 residues long. Trimming removed 7 bases from V and 2 bases from J; junction bases left unmatched: 4. From germline, CDR1 is SNHLY and CDR2 FYNNEI. The sample was also linked to a second study, of yellow fever vaccine responses in identical twins.

J is TRBJ2-7 and V is TRBV2; 8 bases line up with TRBD1. The receptor's source is a woman under 30 in good health. Sequencing input: PBMCs. The CDR3 sequence: CASTGQETYEQYF. The DNA for the CDR3 is TGTGCCAGCACGGGACAGGAGACCTACGAGCAGTACTTC.